One sample yielded the 23 T cell receptor beta chains listed below, sequenced in a study of T cell responses to AZD1222 COVID-19 vaccine. Data came from immunoSEQ multiplex PCR; TCRdb stores just in-frame clones and leaves some out. The repertoire holds some 50,000 clones, about 91% seen once, with 5.3% in the top ten. The source material was peripheral blood, sampled 28 days after the second AZD1222 dose. The origin of the receptors is an adult who received the AZD1222 COVID-19 vaccine.

In DNA, the CDR3 is TGTGCCAGCAGTTTAGATGTGGGACAGGGGGCCAGAGAGACCCAGTACTTC. Translating it yields CASSLDVGQGARETQYF. This rearrangement joins TRBV28 to TRBJ2-5; 12 bases are shared with TRBD1. Germline-derived CDR1 and CDR2 are MDHEN and SYDVKM. The CDR3 runs 17 residues. Germline trimming cut 2 bases from V and 4 bases from J; bases unmatched to any gene: 8. The full variable domain, rest sourced from reference TRBV28 and TRBJ2-5, is DVKVTQSSRYLVKRTGEKVFLECVQDMDHENMFWYRQDPGLGLRLIYFSYDVKMKEKGDIPEGYSVSREKKERFSLILESASTNQTSMYLCASSLDVGQGARETQYFGPGTRLLVL.

The chain joins TRBV6-1 to TRBJ2-7, with no clear D. Germline lookup yields CDR1 MNHNS and CDR2 SASEGT. CDR3 length: 15 residues. V was trimmed by 1 base and J by 2 bases, leaving 12 bases between them. In nucleotides, the CDR3 is TGTGCCAGCAGTGAAGTATCGACGGGTCCCTACGAGCAGTACTTC. This sequence encodes CASSEVSTGPYEQYF.

This chain connects TRBV7-2 to TRBJ1-5; no definite D call. V lost 4 bases and J lost 7, with 8 bases in between. Germline CDR1 SGHTA, CDR2 FQGNSA. CDR3 size: 12 residues. In DNA, the CDR3 is TGTGCCAGCAGCTCCCAAGGCCAGCCCCAGCATTTT. Translating gives CASSSQGQPQHF.

The rearrangement uses TRBV28 and TRBJ2-7; 9 bases fit TRBD2. This CDR3 spans 15 amino acids. Per germline, CDR1 MDHEN and CDR2 SYDVKM. V lost 5 bases, J lost 0 bases, and 5 bases stayed unmatched. The CDR3 nucleotides read TGTGCCAGCAGTGTCCTAGCGGGGATCTCCTACGAGCAGTACTTC. This codes for CASSVLAGISYEQYF.

V usage is TRBV6-5 and J usage is TRBJ1-2; TRBD1 matches 8 bases. With 4 bases clipped from V and 3 bases from J, the junction kept 1 base outside the gene matches. Germline CDR1 reads MNHEY; CDR2 reads SVGAGI. The CDR3 totals 13 residues. The CDR3 bases are TGTGCCAGCAGTTCGACAGGGGACTATGGCTACACCTTC. This sequence encodes CASSSTGDYGYTF.

This clone was observed a handful of times. CDR3 loop: CASSLAWGNPEQYF. In nucleotides, the CDR3 is TGTGCCAGCAGCTTAGCCTGGGGGAACCCCGAGCAGTACTTC. The chain is built from TRBV7-2 and TRBJ2-7; possibly TRBD1 or TRBD2 for D (5 bases each). Germline V gene data show CDR1 as SGHTA and CDR2 as FQGNSA. The CDR3 runs 14 residues. V was trimmed by 0 bases and J by 6 bases, leaving 12 bases between them.

In nucleotides, the CDR3 is TGTGCCAGCAGCTCTGGGACAGGGCCAGAGCAGTACTTC. Residues: CASSSGTGPEQYF. V usage is TRBV7-7 and J usage is TRBJ2-7, with TRBD1 matching over 9 bases. CDR1 is SSHAT and CDR2 is FNYEAQ in the germline V gene (reference sequence). V was pared by 4 bases and J by 7 bases, with 5 bases of the junction left unmatched. This CDR3 is 13 amino acids long.

The chain recombines TRBV7-8 with TRBJ2-1, with 11 bases aligning to TRBD2. V dropped 3 bases and J dropped 8; count of bases not matched to a gene: 3. The CDR3 is made up of 14 amino acids. Germline loops: CDR1 SGHVS, CDR2 FQNEAQ. DNA for the CDR3: TGTGCCAGCAGCTTTAGCGGGGGGGCTGATGAGCAGTTCTTC. This translates into CASSFSGGADEQFF.

The chain joins TRBV10-3 to TRBJ2-6, with TRBD2 as a possible D gene (6 bases). Looked up from germline, CDR1 is ENHRY and CDR2 is SYGVKD. Trimming pared 4 bases from V and 0 bases from J, leaving 10 bases between. This CDR3 has 16 amino acids. CDR3 coding DNA: TGTGCCATCAGTGTGGGGGGTTCCTCTGGGGCCAACGTCCTGACTTTC. Its protein is CAISVGGSSGANVLTF.

Here the CDR3 reads CASSLSSGLSPLHF. The DNA for the CDR3 is TGTGCCAGCAGCTTATCTTCGGGTCTTTCACCCCTCCACTTT. The chain couples TRBV7-9 to TRBJ1-6; D not certain. CDR1 is SEHNR and CDR2 is FQNEAQ in the germline V gene (reference sequence). The ends were cut back, 2 bases at V and 9 bases at J, with 11 bases in the middle. The CDR3 is 14 amino acids.

The chain combines TRBV5-6 with TRBJ1-2, with D possibly being TRBD1 (5 bases). The germline V gene has CDR1 SGHDT and CDR2 YYEEEE. Trimming left V 1 base short and J 8 bases short, with 12 bases between. The length of the CDR3 is 13 residues. The CDR3, as DNA: TGTGCCAGCAGCTTGCGCGACAGAAGCGGCTACACCTTC. Protein: CASSLRDRSGYTF.

This clone was observed a single time. The V gene is TRBV2, the J gene TRBJ2-2; D gene ambiguous. CDR1 is SNHLY, CDR2 FYNNEI, per germline. Trimming removed 7 bases from V and 8 bases from J, with 8 bases in between. This CDR3 is built from 11 residues. The CDR3: CASTLSGELFF. DNA of the CDR3: TGTGCCAGCACTCTCTCAGGGGAGCTGTTTTTT.

The chain has TRBV29-1 and TRBJ2-6; D is perhaps TRBD1 (5 bases). The CDR3 runs 14 residues. The V gene lost 3 bases and the J gene lost 1 base, with 7 bases spanning the gap. The germline V gene encodes CDR1 SQVTM and CDR2 ANQGSEA. CDR3 in amino acids: CSVESGSGANVLTF. CDR3 bases: TGCAGCGTTGAGTCAGGGTCTGGGGCCAACGTCCTGACTTTC.

The chain couples TRBV27 to TRBJ2-7, with 8 nucleotides matching TRBD1. With 7 bases clipped from V and 2 bases from J, the junction kept 4 bases outside the gene matches. Germline V CDR1 and CDR2: MNHEY, SMNVEV (reference sequence). This CDR3 has 13 residues. CDR3 protein: CASKETGAYEQYF. The DNA for the CDR3 is TGTGCCAGCAAAGAGACAGGGGCCTACGAGCAGTACTTC.

This chain connects TRBV18 to TRBJ1-2, with 8 bases matching TRBD1. CDR3 length: 15 amino acids. V trimming: 3 bases; J trimming: 3 bases; junction bases outside the gene matches: 6. Germline values: CDR1 KGHSH, CDR2 LQKENI. The CDR3 bases are TGTGCCAGCTCACCGATAGGACAGGGTGACTATGGCTACACCTTC. It codes for CASSPIGQGDYGYTF.

The chain combines TRBV20-1 with TRBJ2-1, with 13 nucleotides matching TRBD2. V dropped 3 bases and J dropped 7; count of bases not matched to a gene: 6. The V gene's germline CDR1 is DFQATT and CDR2 SNEGSKA (reference sequence). The CDR3 covers 15 residues. CDR3 nucleotide sequence: TGCAGTGCTAGTCCACTAGCGGGGGGGCCTAATGAGCAGTTCTTC. It translates to CSASPLAGGPNEQFF.

This rearrangement joins TRBV19 to TRBJ2-7, with TRBD2 as a possible D gene (5 bases). The CDR3 is made up of 12 amino acids. The ends were cut back, 1 base at V and 5 bases at J, with 6 bases in the middle. Per the germline V gene, CDR1 is LNHDA and CDR2 is SQIVND (reference sequence). DNA for the CDR3: TGTGCCAGTAGTATAGCGGGAAACGAGCAGTACTTC. It specifies CASSIAGNEQYF.

This clone has just one count. The chain has TRBV7-9 and TRBJ2-7, with TRBD1 identical over 7 bases. Looked up from germline, CDR1 is SEHNR and CDR2 is FQNEAQ (reference sequence). The CDR3 is made up of 16 amino acids. Germline trimming cut 5 bases from V and 3 bases from J; bases unmatched to any gene: 13. DNA of the CDR3: TGTGCCAGCAGCCCTCGGTGGGGACAGAGAAACTACGAGCAGTACTTC. It codes for CASSPRWGQRNYEQYF.

The chain joins TRBV9 to TRBJ2-3, with 10 bases lining up with TRBD2. Trimming at V came to 1 base and at J to 1 base, leaving 3 bases not matched to a gene. The germline CDR1 and CDR2 sequences are SGDLS and YYNGEE. CDR3 size: 16 residues. CDR3 nucleotide sequence: TGTGCCAGCAGCGTATCAGGGACTAGCGGCACAGATACGCAGTATTTT. The encoded protein is CASSVSGTSGTDTQYF. Looking up the rest from reference TRBV9 and TRBJ2-3 gives the full variable domain: DSGVTQTPKHLITATGQRVTLRCSPRSGDLSVYWYQQSLDQGLQFLIQYYNGEERAKGNILERFSAQQFPDLHSELNLSSLELGDSALYFCASSVSGTSGTDTQYFGPGTRLTVL.

This chain joins TRBV20-1 and TRBJ1-3; possible D gene TRBD1, 5 bases. The V gene lost 3 bases and the J gene lost 5 bases, with 14 bases spanning the gap. This CDR3 spans 14 amino acids. In germline, CDR1 is DFQATT, CDR2 SNEGSKA (reference sequence). CDR3 nucleotide sequence: TGCAGTGCTAGTTGGGCAGGGTTAAGAAACACCATATATTTT. Translated, it gives CSASWAGLRNTIYF.

The chain couples TRBV3-1 (or the pseudogene TRBV3-2) to TRBJ2-7; 8 nucleotides align to TRBD1. The CDR3 contains 15 residues. Germline lookup yields CDR1 LGHDT and CDR2 YNNKEL (reference sequence). After removal of 0 bases from V and 3 bases from J, the junction contained 4 bases not matched to a gene. The CDR3 DNA sequence: TGTGCCAGCAGCCAAGAACAGGGGGAGGTCTACGAGCAGTACTTC. The encoded protein is CASSQEQGEVYEQYF.

This clone was observed a single time. The J gene is TRBJ2-2, the V gene TRBV7-9; tentatively, D is TRBD1 (7 bases). The V end lost 8 bases, the J end lost 5 bases, and 21 bases lay between the germline ends. Per the germline V gene, CDR1 is SEHNR and CDR2 is FQNEAQ (reference sequence). This CDR3 region has 16 residues. This CDR3 is CASQRGGRGVTGELFF. As DNA, the CDR3 is TGTGCCAGCCAAAGGGGCGGCAGGGGGGTGACCGGGGAGCTGTTTTTT.

The table lists this clone with a count of one. The V call is TRBV10-1, the J call TRBJ1-1; possibly TRBD1 for D (6 bases). From germline, CDR1 is WNHNN and CDR2 SYGVQD (reference sequence). The CDR3 consists of 13 residues. V lost 6 bases, J lost 1 base, and 9 bases lay in between. The CDR3 nucleotides are TGCGCCAGCAGAGCACAGGGGAACACTGAAGCTTTCTTT. Protein product: CASRAQGNTEAFF.